This T cell receptor (beta chain) was found in a study of Ad26.COV2.S vaccination and SARS-CoV-2 variants. CDR3 length equals 18 residues. Looked up from germline, CDR1 is KGHSH and CDR2 is LQKENI. Trimming at V came to 3 bases and at J to 4 bases, leaving 15 bases not matched to a gene. Regarding treatment: roughly 19 received Ad26.COV2.S at low or high dose, single or two shots; five or six received placebo; per-sample allocation not given. Sample collection was performed on day 63 after the first vaccine or placebo injection. Assay used: immunoSEQ multiplex PCR; TCRdb lists only in-frame clones, some missing. The sample yields around 340,000 clones, about 86% seen once. Regarding this clone: Antigen: not known.

Study conclusions and caveats: Responses of spike-specific T cells (both CD8+ and CD4+) reportedly showed substantial breadth after vaccination. Comparable non-spike TCR breadth was observed in vaccine and placebo recipients.

The material was peripheral blood, obtained in a trial of Ad26.COV2.S vaccine versus placebo. The chain joins TRBV18 to TRBJ1-2, with 9 nucleotides matching TRBD1. The TCR sequence derives from a person aged 18-60 years who received the Ad26.COV2.S COVID-19 vaccine or a placebo. The CDR3 DNA reads as TGTGCCAGCTCACCCTTGAATTTTCCGGGACAGGGAGCCTATGGCTACACCTTC. The encoded protein is CASSPLNFPGQGAYGYTF.